This TCR beta chain stems from a study of blood T cell repertoires in COVID-19. At the level of the study: Samples taken during acute and convalescent COVID-19 were collected in the United States, Italy and Spain.

This CDR3 region has 16 residues. Between the trimmed V and J ends, which lost 5 bases and 4 bases, there was a span of 15 bases. The germline gives CDR1 SEHNR, CDR2 FQNEAQ (reference sequence). Per the authors' pipeline: Cell counts per sample came from amplifying reference gene primers. Some clones are missing from TCRdb's copy, which holds only in-frame ones; the method was immunoSEQ multiplex PCR. V and J calls and clone size are copied from that table; D and trimming were computed from the DNA. The table records 300,000 to 350,000 clones, more than 70% of them present only once. This clone is a singleton in its sample.

The specimen sequenced was peripheral blood. The clonotype originates from a woman aged 55-69 years with COVID-19, enrolled during active disease. The V call is TRBV7-9, the J call TRBJ2-6; D unclear. The CDR3 coding sequence is TGTGCCAGCAGCCGATTGTTGGTTGGCGGGGCCAACGTCCTGACTTTC. Translated, it gives CASSRLLVGGANVLTF.